The source of this T cell receptor beta chain is a study of PD-L1 blockade in urothelial cancer. The CDR3 sequence is 13 residues long. Germline CDR1 and CDR2: MNHNY and SVGAGI (reference sequence). V lost 2 bases and J 1 base, leaving 5 bases between the germline ends. TCRdb's table, derived via immunoSEQ multiplex PCR, lists solely in-frame clones and lacks some. Of some 51,000 clones listed, approximately 86% were seen once; the top ten hold 16%. The sample consisted of PBMCs, taken around atezolizumab (anti-PD-L1) treatment. The chain recombines TRBV6-6 with TRBJ1-1; D remains unclear. The receptor was isolated from a man between 60 and 75 years old with urothelial cancer. The CDR3: CASSYSSNTEAFF. DNA for the CDR3: TGTGCCAGCAGTTACAGCTCGAACACTGAAGCTTTCTTT.